The 9 T cell receptor beta chains presented below share a single source sample, sequenced in a study of cytomegalovirus exposure and HLA in healthy donors. The PCR had 60 Vbeta and 13 Jbeta primers. This table comes from immunoSEQ multiplex PCR, and its TCRdb copy is limited to in-frame clones, with some not included. Of 45,000 to 60,000 clones in the sample, less than 75% are singletons; the top ten hold 6.3%. The source material was PBMCs. The receptor source for this set is a man between 25 and 39 years old in good health and CMV-seronegative.

Of note for this clone: The conserved closing phenylalanine or tryptophan is absent in this CDR3, likely reflecting a read error. Because the CDR3's place on the DNA is in doubt, the DNA is left out and the CDR3 is given as listed by TCRdb. The chain recombines TRBV29-1 with TRBJ1-1; TRBD1, the D gene given by the table, was not confirmed from the DNA. 13 amino acids form the CDR3, both terminal residues included. CDR1 and CDR2 from the germline V gene are SQVTM and ANQGSEA. CDR3 amino acids: CSVVAGGNTEALV.

The sample holds a few counts of this clone. The chain joins TRBV6-1 to TRBJ2-1; 11 nucleotides line up with TRBD2. Germline V gene lookup returns CDR1 MNHNS and CDR2 SASEGT. The CDR3 consists of 15 residues. The ends lost 1 base at V and 4 bases at J; junction bases unmatched: 0. The DNA of the CDR3 is TGTGCCAGCAGTGAAGTAGCGGGAGGGTACAATGAGCAGTTCTTC. This sequence encodes CASSEVAGGYNEQFF.

This clone has only one observation. The chain couples TRBV5-1 to TRBJ1-2; possible D gene TRBD1, 5 bases. The CDR3 is made up of 14 amino acids. The V gene lost 0 bases and the J gene lost 5 bases, with 11 bases spanning the gap. Germline CDR1 SGHRS, CDR2 YFSETQ. CDR3 nucleotide sequence: TGCGCCAGCAGCTTGGAGGGGTCTCGATATGGCTACACCTTC. Protein sequence: CASSLEGSRYGYTF.

V usage is TRBV7-2 and J usage is TRBJ2-5; tentative D call: TRBD1 (7 bases). V lost 1 base and J 4 bases, leaving 13 bases between the germline ends. CDR1 and CDR2 (germline): SGHTA, FQGNSA. CDR3 size: 15 residues. CDR3 DNA: TGTGCCAGCAGCTTAGACGGAGGGGGCTCAGAGACCCAGTACTTC. This gives the protein CASSLDGGGSETQYF.

The CDR3 here is CSILTGTTYEQYF. In DNA form, the CDR3 reads TGCAGCATTTTGACAGGGACGACCTACGAGCAGTACTTC. The V and J genes are TRBV29-1 and TRBJ2-7, with TRBD1 identical over 7 bases. There are 13 residues in the CDR3. Germline CDR1 and CDR2: SQVTM and ANQGSEA. V gave up 8 bases and J gave up 2 bases; unmatched junction bases: 9.

The gene calls are TRBV5-4 and TRBJ1-6; D remains unclear. The V and J ends lost 0 bases and 6 bases respectively, with 7 bases between them. This CDR3 spans 14 amino acids. CDR1 SGHNT and CDR2 YYREEE come from the germline V gene (reference sequence). The chain's CDR3 is CASSLDRSNSPLHF. The CDR3 DNA reads as TGTGCCAGCAGCTTGGACAGAAGTAATTCACCCCTCCACTTT.

The genes are TRBV7-8 and TRBJ2-7; 10 positions match TRBD1. The V segment lost 4 bases and the J segment 4 bases; nucleotides outside the gene matches: 7. This CDR3 region has 15 residues. CDR1 is SGHVS, CDR2 FQNEAQ, per germline. CDR3 region: CASSSIRQGAYEQYF. The CDR3 region has the DNA TGTGCCAGCAGCTCAATTAGACAGGGGGCTTACGAGCAGTACTTC.

The chain has TRBV29-1 and TRBJ2-7; 11 bases line up with TRBD1. Losses at the gene ends were 6 bases for V and 3 bases for J; bases not matched to a gene: 4. This CDR3 spans 13 amino acids. Germline lookup yields CDR1 SQVTM and CDR2 ANQGSEA. CDR3 sequence reads: CSVGTGGDYEQYF. In nucleotides, the CDR3 is TGCAGCGTGGGGACAGGGGGGGACTACGAGCAGTACTTC.

The chain links TRBV5-1 to TRBJ2-1; 7 nucleotides match TRBD2. The CDR3 contains 15 residues. Germline trimming cut 1 base from V and 7 bases from J; bases unmatched to any gene: 8. CDR1 and CDR2 (germline): SGHRS, YFSETQ. The CDR3 spells CASSLNGGTINEQFF. As DNA, the CDR3 is TGCGCCAGCAGCTTGAACGGGGGGACTATTAATGAGCAGTTCTTC. Full variable domain (missing parts from reference TRBV5-1 and TRBJ2-1): KAGVTQTPRYLIKTRGQQVTLSCSPISGHRSVSWYQQTPGQGLQFLFEYFSETQRNKGNFPGRFSGRQFSNSRSEMNVSTLELGDSALYLCASSLNGGTINEQFFGPGTRLTVL.